This TCR beta chain was identified in a study of cytomegalovirus exposure and HLA in healthy donors (dated by TCRdb to about 2017). Study-wide context: According to an earlier analysis of around 600 of the donors, about 170 million T cells yielded roughly 100 million unique TCR beta sequences and 276 Gb of sequence data. The genetic ancestry cluster associated with self-reported Caucasian donors included approximately 85% of the approximately 410 genotyped donors. High-throughput TCR immunosequencing, statistical association of individual TCRs with disease status, and machine learning were combined to predict cytomegalovirus infection status. The number of donors typed differed by locus, with roughly 629-640 for A, B, C, DRB1 and DQB1, over 500 for DQA1, nearly 610 for DPA1, and 450 to 480 for DPB1. Among around 400 genotyped donors of the cohort, an average of approximately 240,000 unique TCR beta nucleotide sequences was sequenced per donor, of which about 20% were non-productive. The study profiled the T cell repertoires of hundreds of subjects by immunosequencing and related them to cytomegalovirus serostatus. Four to six DR-DQ haplotypes were handled as single units for association and clustering, since linkage in the cohort was strong. An early release covering roughly 640 HLA-typed donors comprised about 300 gigabases of sequencing data and 85 million or so unique TCR sequences. In an earlier analysis of more than 550 of the donors, high-throughput TCR beta sequencing was used to judge whether each TCR beta V gene segment behaved as functional or pseudogenic. All discovery cohort repertoires had been generated using a single sequencing platform. Class I and class II HLA loci were covered by the typing at four-digit resolution. Donor age, sex, ethnicity and CMV serostatus were compiled alongside the repertoire data. A later genetic analysis took genome-wide SNP genotypes for about 55% of the 666 donors and used that subset as a discovery cohort. Rather than drawing on any new phenotypic data, the later analysis identified candidate immune exposures from TCR beta sequences and the way those sequences occurred across donors. A later analysis re-analyzed previously published TCR beta repertoires from hundreds of donors and added high-resolution HLA genotyping to study TCR occurrence patterns. The study aimed to test whether cataloging public T cell receptors could reveal signatures of past pathogen exposure. A separate validation cohort of over a hundred different subjects was used in addition to the roughly 640-subject first cohort.

The cohort consisted of some 730 healthy bone marrow donors. At the time of sampling, every cohort member was nominally healthy, though immune exposures that went unrecorded were likely present. The donor was CMV seropositive and was included in the group of around 300 seropositive cohort members. A peripheral blood sample was provided by each donor, and peripheral blood mononuclear cells were used for TCR beta sequencing. Genomic DNA was extracted from the blood cell samples with the Qiagen DNeasy Blood Extraction Kit. Libraries were prepared through the immunoSEQ multiplex PCR assay. A mixture of 60 forward primers for TCR Vbeta segments and 13 reverse primers for TCR Jbeta segments was used in the multiplex PCR. A multiplex PCR assay on genomic DNA amplified the CDR3 region of rearranged TCR beta genes. The Illumina HiSeq System was used to sequence the amplified TCR beta libraries as 87-base-pair reads. On the authors' methods: A later analysis tallied roughly 76 million unique TCR beta chains across the 700 or so repertoires, and about 10 million of those chains were shared by two or more donors. Raw reads were error-corrected and collapsed into unique sequences with a nearest-neighbor algorithm that merged closely related sequences to remove PCR and sequencing errors. V, D and J gene segments were assigned by aligning CDR3 sequences to IMGT reference sequences. For a sequence to be retained, a match of at least six nucleotides to both a V gene segment and a J gene segment was required. A rearrangement counted as productive if the CDR3 had no stop codons and remained in frame with V and J, and every other rearrangement counted as non-productive. Following IMGT convention, CDR3 was defined as the stretch from the second conserved V-encoded cysteine up to the conserved J-encoded phenylalanine. The earlier analysis of approximately 500 of the donors excluded sequences that lacked an unambiguous match to a single V gene segment. An earlier analysis of some 500 of the donors classified V segments as functional when productive rearrangements were above 56.7% and as segregating when the standard deviation between donors was above 5%. A statistical classification framework was built to diagnose cytomegalovirus status from the catalog of TCR beta chain sequences. In a later analysis, V and J genes were assigned by comparing TCR nucleotide sequences against IMGT/GENE-DB human TR gene sequences. A later analysis assigned CDR3 sequences and most-parsimonious VDJ recombination scenarios with the TCRdist pipeline. In a later analysis, each TCR beta chain was defined by its CDR3 amino acid sequence together with its V-gene family, and reads without a unique V-gene family were excluded. A later analysis removed 550 to 650 highly shared, low-generation-probability nucleotide sequences to deal with suspected cross-contamination and a sequencing artifact. For each public chain, a later analysis derived a clonal expansion index from normalized ranks of inferred template counts within each repertoire. A later analysis computed generation probabilities with a VDJ recombination model fitted to out-of-frame rearrangements, and checked the results against IGoR. Hypergeometric tests were used in a later analysis to score TCR-TCR, TCR-HLA and TCR-CMV co-occurrence, with a repertoire-size bias correction applied to the TCR pairs. A later analysis estimated false discovery rates by permuting HLA or CMV assignments 20 times. In a later analysis, co-occurring TCRs were grouped using DBSCAN, and TCRdist sequence similarity was added for clustering within HLA-allele-positive subsets. Co-occurrence clustering excluded repertoires with fewer than 30,000 or more than 120,000 public chains, plus five with anomalous nucleotide sharing. What TCRdb holds here is the immuneACCESS table cut down to in-frame rearrangements. Part of the clones is not present; checked against another copy, under half of the missing clones reflect an unresolved V gene, and the others are unexplained. V and J calls and clone size are copied from that table; D and trimming were computed from the DNA. The sample table lists roughly 99,000 clones, 65% to 80% of them with a count of one. The ten largest clones take up over 15% of the sample.

The germline V end is reduced by 4 bases and the J end by 5 bases; junction bases left unmatched: 8. The CDR3 spans 15 residues, from the cysteine through the phenylalanine. Just the 45-base CDR3 DNA is kept, in frame starting at base 1. CDR1 SNHLY and CDR2 FYNNEI are derived from the germline V gene. In its sample, this clone was seen a few times. The target of this receptor is not known. Base-call qualities are not available, and no considerably larger clone is one nucleotide away. Paper-wide results and their limitations: According to a later analysis, TCR association rates differed among HLA loci, with DRB1 alleles showing the most associated TCRs and HLA-C alleles showing the fewest. While some public TCRs were present in many individuals, most TCR sequences turned up only very rarely across donors. Compared with equally common non-associated chains, HLA-associated TCR beta chains in a later analysis were more clonally expanded and had lower generation probabilities. When HLA alleles, especially DR and DQ, strongly co-occurred, TCR associations were difficult to assign to individual alleles. The earlier analysis of 587 of the donors excluded roughly 17 rarely observed V segments, including chromosome 9 orphons, because counts were too low. The 87-base-pair reads could not distinguish some IMGT-functional V segments, including TRBV6-2 and TRBV6-3, so those segments were excluded. A further reported finding was that TCR beta sequences accurately predicted the HLA-A and HLA-B alleles for most subjects in the first cohort. The authors suggested that the approach could potentially be generalized to other disease states and immunological phenotypes. A later analysis associated about 17,000 TCR beta sequences with specific HLA alleles at a false discovery rate of 0.05. Compared with the approximately 720-donor mean, donors in an Asian-associated ancestry cluster had fewer N-insertions in productive TCRs, according to a later genetic analysis. A group of highly shared sequence variants was considered likely to be a technical artifact of the sequencing pipeline. This cohort had only TCR beta chains sequenced, and the lack of alpha or paired-chain data limited which features could be detected. An earlier analysis of around 500 of the donors showed that most TCR beta V segments appeared in productive rearrangements either about 87% or about 30% of the time, which broadly matched IMGT annotations. Because some donors lacked HLA typing at each locus, the association tests relied only on the typed subset. In vitro tests confirmed that a few of the cytomegalovirus-associated TCR beta chains recognize cytomegalovirus antigens. In the study, some 160 TCR beta chains were listed as associated with cytomegalovirus. Cytomegalovirus status was reported to be diagnosed by the classifier with high specificity and sensitivity in both the original and validation cohorts. An association between a missense DCLRE1C variant and V-gene and J-gene trimming of TCR beta chains was found in a later genetic analysis and replicated in an independent cohort. Correlated functional status among segregating V segments might reflect linkage disequilibrium, but an unknown experimental factor could not be ruled out. According to a later analysis, most CMV-associated TCR beta chains appeared to be HLA-restricted, and the HLA associations seemed to be driven largely by CMV exposure. Sequencing depth was assumed to be roughly uniform across donors in the presence/absence analyses, though that assumption may not hold. The only immune exposure information available for the cohort was CMV serostatus. In a later analysis, several top co-occurrence clusters were reported to appear linked to parvovirus B19, influenza, CMV and Epstein-Barr virus.

The sequenced material came from PBMCs. Here the chain combines TRBV2 and TRBJ1-1, and TRBD1 matches 9 of the central bases. The TCR comes from a man aged 60 to 69 in good health and CMV-seropositive. For the CDR3, the sequence is CASSAGGQGWTEAFF. The DNA sequence is as follows: TGTGCCAGCAGTGCTGGGGGACAGGGTTGGACTGAAGCTTTCTTT.